This entry lists 8 T cell receptor beta chains sequenced from one sample in a study of Japanese encephalitis immunity and Zika vaccine responses. MiXCR was run by TCRdb on the 5' RACE reads, yielding one entry per CDR3 protein. The data contain roughly 1,600 distinct CDR3 sequences, around 6.4% of them singletons. Peptide pools at roughly 1 ug/mL each stimulated CFSE-labeled PBMCs over an approximately 6-day culture. The sort collected unfixed, live, CD56-CD19-CD16-CD3+CD4+ CFSE-low proliferating CD4 T cells. Here the sequenced sample was antigen-activated CD4+ T cells from blood, cultured, taken during a Zika inactivated vaccine study. Every receptor here comes from an adult woman who received an inactivated Zika virus vaccine.

Many counts were recorded for this clonotype. The DNA of the CDR3 is TGTGCCAGCAGTTTAGGACAGTCTCGAACACTAAACATTCAGTACTTC. This encodes CASSLGQSRTLNIQYF. The J gene is TRBJ2-4, the V gene TRBV27; TRBD1 might be the D (6 bases). The CDR3 spans 16 residues. Germline V gene lookup returns CDR1 MNHEY and CDR2 SMNVEV (reference sequence). V was trimmed by 2 bases and J by 6 bases, leaving 17 bases between them.

At least ten counts were recorded for this clonotype. The genes are TRBV7-2 and TRBJ1-2, with a possible D match to TRBD1 (5 bases). Trimming removed 5 bases from V and 6 bases from J, with 13 bases in between. The germline CDR1 and CDR2 sequences are SGHTA and FQGNSA. The CDR3 has 13 residues. The CDR3 bases are TGTGCCAGCAGCCCAAATCGACAGAATGGCTACACCTTC. Residues: CASSPNRQNGYTF.

By its share, this clonotype is medium-sized (0.01 to 0.1%). The chain uses TRBV21-1 and TRBJ2-6. TRBV21-1 is a listed pseudogene. The CDR3 is made up of 15 amino acids. The chain's CDR3 is CASSRCESGANVLTF. CDR3 in DNA: TGTGCCAGCAGCAGATGTGAGTCTGGGGCCAACGTCCTGACTTTC.

The V call is TRBV18, the J call TRBJ2-2; either TRBD1 or TRBD2 may fit D (5 bases each). The CDR3 consists of 15 residues. In germline, CDR1 is KGHSH, CDR2 LQKENI. Between the trimmed V and J ends, which lost 1 base and 3 bases, there was a span of 9 bases. Here the CDR3 reads CASSPLTGHTGELFF. The CDR3 DNA reads TGTGCCAGCTCACCACTCACGGGGCACACCGGGGAGCTGTTTTTT.

The chain employs TRBV7-2 and TRBJ1-3; no firm D call. Trimming stripped 0 bases from V and 3 bases from J, with 6 bases between. The germline V gene has CDR1 SGHTA and CDR2 FQGNSA. This CDR3 has 14 amino acids. The DNA of the CDR3 is TGTGCCAGCAGCTTAGCGAGGGTTGGAAACACCATATATTTT. It yields the protein CASSLARVGNTIYF. Full variable domain (remainder filled in from reference TRBV7-2 and TRBJ1-3): GAGVSQSPSNKVTEKGKDVELRCDPISGHTALYWYRQSLGQGLEFLIYFQGNSAPDKSGLPSDRFSAERTGGSVSTLTIQRTQQEDSAVYLCASSLARVGNTIYFGEGSWLTVV.

This clonotype qualifies as medium-sized (0.01 to 0.1%). The rearrangement joins TRBV18 to TRBJ2-3; D is undetermined. Trimming stripped 3 bases from V and 0 bases from J, with 4 bases between. Germline V CDR1 and CDR2: KGHSH, LQKENI. This CDR3 is built from 13 residues. The CDR3 DNA sequence: TGTGCCAGCTCACCGTCTAGCACAGATACGCAGTATTTT. Translated: CASSPSSTDTQYF.

The V and J genes are TRBV19 and TRBJ1-5; D gene unclear. The CDR3 spans 16 residues. The germline gives CDR1 LNHDA, CDR2 SQIVND (reference sequence). Trimming pared 1 base from V and 2 bases from J, leaving 12 bases between. CDR3 in amino acids: CASSIGSGKGNQPQHF. CDR3 DNA: TGTGCCAGTAGTATAGGGTCGGGGAAGGGCAATCAGCCCCAGCATTTT.

The chain has TRBV6-1 and TRBJ2-2; TRBD2 is a possible D gene (7 bases). This CDR3 comprises 15 residues. Per the germline V gene, CDR1 is MNHNS and CDR2 is SASEGT. The V and J ends lost 4 bases and 6 bases respectively, with 15 bases between them. The CDR3 sequence is CASSGTGGGAGELFF. For the CDR3, the DNA is TGTGCCAGCAGTGGCACCGGCGGGGGCGCCGGGGAGCTGTTTTTT.